Below, 2 T cell receptor beta chains from the same sample are listed, as sequenced in a study of T-cell reconstitution after alpha-beta-depleted transplantation in children (dated by TCRdb to 2016 to 2018). The method was PCR. TCRdb names Illumina HiSeq 2500 as the instrument used. TCR library preparation used molecular barcoding, with unique molecular identifiers applied to normalize quantification of the TCRbeta repertoire. Using fastp trimming at Q25 and MiXCR clonotype assembly, TCRdb reanalyzed the public sequencing data and kept in-frame beta chains. Rows with one shared CDR3 protein collapse into an entry with the most common genes and DNA. In this sample the table shows just over 200,000 distinct CDR3 sequences, about 8.2% of which occur a single time. The ten biggest clones cover roughly 35% of the sample. What this sample's treatment or condition label stands for: allogeneic hematopoietic cell transplantation with graft depleted of TCRalphabeta T cells and CD19 B cells.

Here the sequenced sample was PBMCs, mostly from graft donor cells, taken 360 days after TCRalphabeta/CD19-depleted stem cell transplant. The source of these receptors is a male patient aged 2 to 9 who had a stem cell transplant for acute myeloid leukemia, so the T cells may come from the graft donor.

The V gene is TRBV7-6, the J gene TRBJ2-7, with TRBD2 as a possible D gene (5 bases). This CDR3 comprises 16 residues. V was trimmed by 2 bases and J by 3 bases, leaving 17 bases between them. Germline lookup yields CDR1 SGHVS and CDR2 FNYEAQ. The CDR3 reads CASSLSGGSSFYEQYF. DNA of the CDR3: TGTGCCAGCAGCTTAAGTGGTGGGAGTTCTTTCTACGAGCAGTACTTC.

V gene TRBV11-2 combines with J gene TRBJ2-5, with D uncertain. The CDR3 spans 14 residues. Germline lookup yields CDR1 SGHAT and CDR2 FQNNGV. V lost 2 bases and J 4 bases, leaving 11 bases between the germline ends. The CDR3 region is CASSLPPRSETQYF. CDR3 sequence (DNA): TGTGCCAGCAGCTTACCCCCTCGATCAGAGACCCAGTACTTC.